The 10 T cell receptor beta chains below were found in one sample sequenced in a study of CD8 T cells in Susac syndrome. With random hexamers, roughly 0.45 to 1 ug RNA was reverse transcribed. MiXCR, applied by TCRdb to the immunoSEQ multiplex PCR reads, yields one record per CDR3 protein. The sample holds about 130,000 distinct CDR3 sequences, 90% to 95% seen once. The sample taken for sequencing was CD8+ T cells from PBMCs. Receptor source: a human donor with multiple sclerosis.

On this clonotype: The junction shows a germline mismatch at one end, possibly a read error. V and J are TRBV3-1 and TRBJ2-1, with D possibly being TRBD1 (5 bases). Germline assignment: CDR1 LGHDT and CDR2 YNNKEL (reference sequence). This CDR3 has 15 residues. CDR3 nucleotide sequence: TGTGCCAGCAGCCAAGATTGGGGCTCCGACAATGAGCAGTTCTTC. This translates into CASSQDWGSDNEQFF.

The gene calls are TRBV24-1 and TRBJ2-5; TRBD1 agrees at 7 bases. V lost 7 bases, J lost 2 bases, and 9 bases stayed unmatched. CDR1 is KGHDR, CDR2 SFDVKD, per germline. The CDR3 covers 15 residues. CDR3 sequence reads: CATSPGTVGQETQYF. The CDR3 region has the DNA TGTGCCACCAGCCCCGGGACAGTGGGACAAGAGACCCAGTACTTC.

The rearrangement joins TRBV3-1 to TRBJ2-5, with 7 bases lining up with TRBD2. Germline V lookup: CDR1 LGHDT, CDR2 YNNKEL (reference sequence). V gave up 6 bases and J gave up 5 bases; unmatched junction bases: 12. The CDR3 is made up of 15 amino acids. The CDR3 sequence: CASSLGFVGGETQYF. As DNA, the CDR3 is TGTGCCAGCAGTTTAGGGTTCGTCGGGGGGGAGACCCAGTACTTC.

The CDR3 DNA is TGCGCCAGCAGCTTGGGTGGGGGCAACACTGAAGCTTTCTTT. It specifies CASSLGGGNTEAFF. The chain links TRBV5-1 to TRBJ1-1, with a tentative D call TRBD1 (6 bases). Germline CDR1 and CDR2: SGHRS and YFSETQ. V lost 0 bases, J lost 2 bases, and 8 bases lay in between. This CDR3 has 14 residues.

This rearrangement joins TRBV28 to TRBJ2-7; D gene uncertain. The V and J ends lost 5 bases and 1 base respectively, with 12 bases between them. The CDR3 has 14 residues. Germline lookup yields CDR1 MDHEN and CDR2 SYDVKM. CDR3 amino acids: CASSNQRVSYEQYF. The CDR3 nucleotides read TGTGCCAGCAGTAATCAGCGCGTATCCTACGAGCAGTACTTC.

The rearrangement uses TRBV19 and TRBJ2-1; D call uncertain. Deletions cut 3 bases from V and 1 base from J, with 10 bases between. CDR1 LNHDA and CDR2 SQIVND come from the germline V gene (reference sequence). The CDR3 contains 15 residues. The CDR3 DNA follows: TGTGCCAGTAGTATCCCTTGGCGGTCCTACAATGAGCAGTTCTTC. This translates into CASSIPWRSYNEQFF.

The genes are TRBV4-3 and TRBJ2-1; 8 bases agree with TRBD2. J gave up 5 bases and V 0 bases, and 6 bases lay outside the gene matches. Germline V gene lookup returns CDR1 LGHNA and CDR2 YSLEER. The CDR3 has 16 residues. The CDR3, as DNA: TGCGCCAGCAGCCAAGATCTCGGGGGGGAGAACAATGAGCAGTTCTTC. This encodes CASSQDLGGENNEQFF.

The CDR3 DNA reads TGTGCCACCAGTGGAATTCCGGGACAGGTCATCGGAGATACGCAGTATTTT. This encodes CATSGIPGQVIGDTQYF. The chain carries TRBV24-1 and TRBJ2-3; 8 nucleotides agree with TRBD1. With V trimmed by 5 bases and J by 5 bases, 14 bases remained unmatched. Germline values: CDR1 KGHDR, CDR2 SFDVKD. The CDR3 extends over 17 amino acids.

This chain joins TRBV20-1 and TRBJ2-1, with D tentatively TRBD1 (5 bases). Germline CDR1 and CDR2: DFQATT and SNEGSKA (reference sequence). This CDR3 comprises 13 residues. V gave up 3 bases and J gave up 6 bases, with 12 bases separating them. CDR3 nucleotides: TGCAGTGCTAGCATCAGGGTTTTCAATGAGCAGTTCTTC. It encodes CSASIRVFNEQFF.

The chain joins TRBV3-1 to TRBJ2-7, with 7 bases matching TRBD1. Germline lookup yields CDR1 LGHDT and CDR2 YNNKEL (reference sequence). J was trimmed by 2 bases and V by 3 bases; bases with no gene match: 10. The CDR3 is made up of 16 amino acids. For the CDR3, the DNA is TGTGCCAGCAGCCACTCCGGGACAGCAAGCGCCTACGAGCAGTACTTC. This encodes CASSHSGTASAYEQYF.